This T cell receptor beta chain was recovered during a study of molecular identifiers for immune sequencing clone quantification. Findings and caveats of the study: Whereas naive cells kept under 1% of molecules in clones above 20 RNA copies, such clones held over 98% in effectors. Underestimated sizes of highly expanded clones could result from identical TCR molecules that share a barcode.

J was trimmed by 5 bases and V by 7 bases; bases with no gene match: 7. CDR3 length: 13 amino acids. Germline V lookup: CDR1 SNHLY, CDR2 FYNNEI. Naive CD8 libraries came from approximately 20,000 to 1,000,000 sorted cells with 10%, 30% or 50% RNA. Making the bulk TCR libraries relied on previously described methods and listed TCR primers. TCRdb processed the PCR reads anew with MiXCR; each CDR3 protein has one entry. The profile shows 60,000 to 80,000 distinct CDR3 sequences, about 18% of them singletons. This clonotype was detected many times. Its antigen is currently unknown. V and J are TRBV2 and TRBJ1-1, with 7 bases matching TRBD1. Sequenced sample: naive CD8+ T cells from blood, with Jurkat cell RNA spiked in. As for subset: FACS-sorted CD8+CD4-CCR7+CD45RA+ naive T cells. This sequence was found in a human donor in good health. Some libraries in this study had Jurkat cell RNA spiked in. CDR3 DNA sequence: TGTGCCAGCAACGTCCCACAGGGGACTGAAGCTTTCTTT. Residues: CASNVPQGTEAFF. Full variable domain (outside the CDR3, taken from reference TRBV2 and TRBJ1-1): EPEVTQTPSHQVTQMGQEVILRCVPISNHLYFYWYRQILGQKVEFLVSFYNNEISEKSEIFDDQFSVERPDGSNFTLKIRSTKLEDSAMYFCASNVPQGTEAFFGQGTRLTVV.